One sample yielded the 13 T cell receptor beta chains listed below, sequenced in a study of blood T cells in healthy people across ages. The authors ran a second PCR of roughly 7 to 11 cycles using a sample-barcoded 5' primer and a J-beta primer mix. MiXCR, applied by TCRdb to the 5' RACE reads, yields one record per CDR3 protein. The sample gives 1.5 million to 2 million distinct CDR3 sequences, about 39% of which show up once; about 21% is in the top ten. Material for sequencing was blood. The receptors here all came from a human donor in good health.

This clonotype appeared a few times. The rearrangement links TRBV10-3 to TRBJ2-5; D perhaps matches TRBD2 (6 bases). CDR3 length: 17 residues. V lost 3 bases, J lost 2 bases, and 19 bases lay in between. Germline V CDR1 and CDR2: ENHRY, SYGVKD. Written as DNA, the CDR3 is TGTGCCATCAGTGAACTGCCGGGACTCAAGATACAAGAGACCCAGTACTTC. Its translation is CAISELPGLKIQETQYF.

This sequence joins TRBV20-1 and TRBJ1-1; D possibly corresponds to TRBD1 (5 bases). The CDR3 is made up of 15 amino acids. Looked up from germline, CDR1 is DFQATT and CDR2 is SNEGSKA (reference sequence). Trimming pared 1 base from V and 1 base from J, leaving 13 bases between. The CDR3 DNA sequence: TGCAGTGCTAGAGCCGGCAGGGACCGGAACACTGAAGCTTTCTTT. Protein product: CSARAGRDRNTEAFF.

Worth noting for this clonotype: An end of the junction differs from the germline gene, which may be a read error. This rearrangement joins TRBV15 to TRBJ1-5; 12 positions match TRBD1. The CDR3 is 19 residues long. The V gene's germline CDR1 is LNHNV and CDR2 YYDKDF (reference sequence). The CDR3 region has the DNA TGTGCCACCAGCGGAGATTTACCGGGACAGGGGGCTTTTTTTCAGCCCCAGCATTTT. Its translation: CATSGDLPGQGAFFQPQHF.

The table lists this clonotype with many counts. The CDR3: CASRPLAGGTYEQYF. CDR3 coding DNA: TGTGCCAGCCGCCCTCTAGCGGGGGGAACCTACGAGCAGTACTTC. This chain joins TRBV5-5 and TRBJ2-7; TRBD2 agrees at 11 bases. The junction had 8 bases not matched to a gene; V was cut back by 7 bases and J by 2 bases. CDR3 size: 15 residues. Looked up from germline, CDR1 is SGHKS and CDR2 is YYEKEE (reference sequence).

This clonotype was found a few times. One end of the junction is discordant with germline, which a read error may explain. CDR3 loop: CASSLEGTGDNGQFF. As DNA, the CDR3 is TGTGCCAGCAGTTTAGAAGGGACAGGGGACAATGGGCAGTTCTTC. The chain joins TRBV12-3 or TRBV12-4 to TRBJ2-1; the match to TRBD1 covers 10 bases. The CDR3 loop spans 15 amino acids.

On this clonotype itself: At one boundary the junction diverges from the germline segment, which might be a read error. The CDR3 nucleotides are TGCGGTGCTAGAGCCGGGACTAGTACCTACAATGAGCAGTTCTTC. The encoded protein is CGARAGTSTYNEQFF. The chain recombines TRBV20-1 with TRBJ2-1, with TRBD2 matching 8 bases. The CDR3 is 15 amino acids. Germline CDR1 is DFQATT and CDR2 is SNEGSKA (reference sequence).

This clonotype has a handful of counts. The rearrangement joins TRBV27 to TRBJ1-1; D may be TRBD1 (5 bases). The CDR3 contains 13 residues. Trimming removed 4 bases at V and 8 bases at J, with 14 bases between. In germline, CDR1 is MNHEY, CDR2 SMNVEV (reference sequence). Here the CDR3 reads CASSYDSEAEAFF. CDR3 DNA sequence: TGTGCCAGCAGTTACGACAGTGAGGCGGAAGCTTTCTTT.

This clonotype was picked up a small number of times. CDR3 sequence reads: CASSLGGEVEKLFF. The CDR3 DNA reads TGTGCCAGCAGCCTAGGAGGGGAGGTGGAAAAACTGTTTTTT. This rearrangement joins TRBV6-1 to TRBJ1-4; TRBD1 might be the D (5 bases). Germline V CDR1 and CDR2: MNHNS, SASEGT. Between the trimmed V and J ends, which lost 6 bases and 8 bases, there was a span of 16 bases. CDR3 length: 14 residues.

CDR3 DNA sequence: TGTGCCAGCAGTTTATTTGCGGGCGCAGAGACCCAGTACTTC. Protein sequence: CASSLFAGAETQYF. The chain employs TRBV12-3 or TRBV12-4 and TRBJ2-5, with a tentative D call TRBD2 (5 bases). This CDR3 contains 14 residues. V lost 2 bases, J lost 4 bases, and 11 bases lay in between.

This clonotype was counted at least ten times. The rearrangement uses TRBV7-9 and TRBJ2-7, with 7 bases lining up with TRBD1. This CDR3 contains 15 residues. Germline V CDR1 and CDR2: SEHNR, FQNEAQ (reference sequence). Unmatched junction bases numbered 13, after V lost 7 bases and J lost 4 bases. The CDR3 spells CASTQKGAGSYEQYF. CDR3 coding DNA: TGTGCCAGCACCCAAAAGGGGGCAGGTTCTTACGAGCAGTACTTC.

This clonotype showed up just a few times. This rearrangement joins TRBV6-1 to TRBJ2-1; 9 bases agree with TRBD2. The V segment lost 5 bases and the J segment 5 bases; nucleotides outside the gene matches: 16. Germline V gives CDR1 MNHNS, CDR2 SASEGT. The CDR3 spans 18 residues. The DNA of the CDR3 is TGTGCCAGCAGTCAAAGCAAATTAGCGGGGGCCCTTGACAATGAGCAGTTCTTC. This sequence encodes CASSQSKLAGALDNEQFF.

This clonotype turned up a few times. This chain joins TRBV5-1 and TRBJ1-4, with D possibly being TRBD1 (6 bases). V lost 1 base and J 7 bases, leaving 14 bases between the germline ends. The germline V gene encodes CDR1 SGHRS and CDR2 YFSETQ. The CDR3 contains 15 residues. The CDR3 here is CASSLSGGSIEKLFF. The CDR3 nucleotides are TGCGCCAGCAGCTTGTCGGGGGGCTCAATTGAAAAACTGTTTTTT.

Regarding this clonotype: Germline and junction disagree at one end, which may indicate a read error. The chain carries TRBV11-2 and TRBJ2-3, with D tentatively TRBD2 (6 bases). CDR1 and CDR2 from the germline V gene are SGHAT and FQNNGV. This CDR3 comprises 14 residues. The chain's CDR3 is CVSSQNSGTDAQYF. For the CDR3, the DNA is TGTGTCAGCAGCCAAAATAGCGGCACAGATGCGCAGTATTTT.